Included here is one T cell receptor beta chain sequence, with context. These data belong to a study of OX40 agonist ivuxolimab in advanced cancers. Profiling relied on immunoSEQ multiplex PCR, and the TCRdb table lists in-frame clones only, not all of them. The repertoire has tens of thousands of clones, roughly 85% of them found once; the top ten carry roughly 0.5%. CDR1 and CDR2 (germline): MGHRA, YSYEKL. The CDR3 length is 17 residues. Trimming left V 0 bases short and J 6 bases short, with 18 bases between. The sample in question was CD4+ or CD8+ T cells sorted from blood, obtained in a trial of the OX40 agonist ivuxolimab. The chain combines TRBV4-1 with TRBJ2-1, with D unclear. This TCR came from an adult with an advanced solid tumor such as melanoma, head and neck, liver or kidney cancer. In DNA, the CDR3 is TGCGCCAGCAGCCAAGATGGGCCCGGAACCAAAGTCAATGAGCAGTTCTTC. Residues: CASSQDGPGTKVNEQFF.